This record looks at one T cell receptor (beta chain) sequence and its context. Its antigen is unknown. Method: immunoSEQ multiplex PCR; TCRdb's copy keeps in-frame clones and lacks some. The profile shows about 280,000 clones, approximately 87% of them singletons. This CDR3 is built from 17 residues. The junction had 12 bases not matched to a gene; V was cut back by 3 bases and J by 5 bases. Germline-derived CDR1 and CDR2 are MNHNS and SASEGT. This entry is derived from a study of cytomegalovirus exposure and HLA in healthy donors. Findings and caveats of the study: Rare TCR sequences predominated, though certain public TCRs were found in many donors.

The sample consisted of PBMCs. J is TRBJ2-1 and V is TRBV6-1; 8 bases are a match to TRBD2. This TCR came from a woman aged 18-30 years in good health and CMV-seronegative. This CDR3 is CASSDLPGLGGNNEQFF. CDR3 nucleotides: TGTGCCAGCAGTGATCTACCGGGACTAGGGGGGAACAATGAGCAGTTCTTC.